The clone carrying this T cell receptor (beta chain) was recorded only once. TCRdb keeps only in-frame clones here, not all; method: immunoSEQ multiplex PCR. The table has under 55,000 clones, about four fifths seen once; the top ten hold 13%. The time point was: peripheral blood 6 weeks after treatment start. Patients had urothelial carcinoma that was locally advanced or metastatic. Anywhere from 1 to 8 samples came from each patient, spanning pretreatment and on-treatment. This CDR3 region has 15 residues. Germline values: CDR1 MDHEN, CDR2 SYDVKM. Trimming shortened V by 3 bases and J by 3 bases, and 12 bases separated the two germline ends. This record comes from a study of PD-L1 blockade in urothelial cancer. Whole-study context: In terms of prior chemotherapy, patients had received 0 to 3 regimens. The researchers analyzed blood 3 weeks (second dose) and 6 weeks after treatment start.

The origin of this receptor is a man aged 55 to 70 with urothelial cancer. The source material was PBMCs, sampled around atezolizumab (anti-PD-L1) treatment. The rearrangement links TRBV28 to TRBJ1-5; maybe TRBD1 (5 bases). In DNA form, the CDR3 reads TGTGCCAGCAGTTTGGAAGGGGAGGCCAATCAGCCCCAGCATTTT. This translates into CASSLEGEANQPQHF.